Below are 27 T cell receptor beta chains sequenced from a single sample in a study of beta chain features in type 1 diabetes. The antigens these receptors bind are not known. Study-level points and caveats: TCRB CDR3s were moderately but significantly shorter in Type 1 diabetes patients in all four CD4+ subsets.

Isolated RNA was reverse transcribed in full, so expressed TCRB transcripts were sequenced. TCRdb's table, derived via immunoSEQ multiplex PCR, lists solely in-frame clones and lacks some. The sample has about 120,000 clones; around 15% are singletons. Sequenced material: central memory CD4+ T cells from blood. Receptors originate from a young man with type 1 diabetes.

This clone turned up a few times. This chain connects TRBV29-1 to TRBJ1-2; no reliable D call. Trimming left V 4 bases short and J 3 bases short, with 15 bases between. Germline values: CDR1 SQVTM, CDR2 ANQGSEA. The CDR3 consists of 14 residues. The CDR3 protein is CSVGIGAVDYGYTF. As DNA, the CDR3 is TGCAGCGTTGGTATAGGTGCTGTTGACTATGGCTACACCTTC.

This clone was seen a few times. V and J are TRBV5-4 and TRBJ2-3; D assignment may be TRBD1 or TRBD2 (5 bases each). This CDR3 is 14 amino acids long. CDR1 is SGHNT and CDR2 is YYREEE in the germline V gene (reference sequence). Trimming removed 4 bases at V and 4 bases at J, with 13 bases between. The CDR3 nucleotides are TGTGCCAGCAGCGATAACCGGGGCCCAGATACGCAGTATTTT. It codes for CASSDNRGPDTQYF.

A word on this clone: Other DNA sequences from this sample encode an identical CDR3 as well. This rearrangement joins TRBV7-2 to TRBJ2-5; D may be TRBD2 (6 bases). Germline CDR1 SGHTA, CDR2 FQGNSA. This CDR3 region has 13 residues. Trimming left V 1 base short and J 5 bases short, with 8 bases between. CDR3 nucleotides: TGTGCCAGCAGCTTAGAGGCGGGGGAGACCCAGTACTTC. Its protein is CASSLEAGETQYF.

This clone was counted between two and nine times. This chain uses TRBV18 with TRBJ2-7; the D gene is possibly TRBD1 (5 bases). Germline V gene sequence: CDR1 KGHSH, CDR2 LQKENI. Trimming took off 6 bases at V and 5 bases at J, with 14 bases between the two ends. There are 13 residues in the CDR3. The CDR3 loop reads CASSPRDDDEQYF. The CDR3 DNA reads TGTGCCAGCTCCCCCAGGGATGACGACGAGCAGTACTTC.

This clone was found a few times. V usage is TRBV7-8 and J usage is TRBJ2-5; D gene ambiguous. CDR1 and CDR2 from the germline V gene are SGHVS and FQNEAQ. V gave up 2 bases and J gave up 5 bases, with 3 bases separating them. The CDR3 consists of 11 residues. CDR3 loop: CASSLWETQYF. In DNA form, the CDR3 reads TGTGCCAGCAGCTTATGGGAGACCCAGTACTTC. The full variable domain, completed using reference TRBV7-8 and TRBJ2-5, is GAGVSQSPRYKVAKRGQDVALRCDPISGHVSLFWYQQALGQGPEFLTYFQNEAQLDKSGLPSDRFFAERPEGSVSTLKIQRTQQEDSAVYLCASSLWETQYFGPGTRLLVL.

The table lists this clone with a few counts. The chain is built from TRBV7-2 and TRBJ1-3, with TRBD1 as a possible D gene (5 bases). Germline CDR1 is SGHTA and CDR2 is FQGNSA. V dropped 3 bases and J dropped 4 bases, with 10 bases sitting between them. The CDR3 covers 14 residues. This CDR3 reads CASSLGGRGNTIYF. CDR3 coding DNA: TGTGCCAGCAGCTTGGGGGGGAGAGGAAACACCATATATTTT.

This chain joins TRBV19 and TRBJ2-1, with 7 bases matching TRBD1. From germline, CDR1 is LNHDA and CDR2 SQIVND (reference sequence). The CDR3 consists of 18 residues. The V segment lost 6 bases and the J segment 6 bases; nucleotides outside the gene matches: 20. The CDR3 sequence is CASSPRDSLMGTFNEQFF. The CDR3 bases are TGTGCCAGTAGCCCCAGGGACAGTCTGATGGGGACGTTCAATGAGCAGTTCTTC. Full variable domain (missing parts from reference TRBV19 and TRBJ2-1): DGGITQSPKYLFRKEGQNVTLSCEQNLNHDAMYWYRQDPGQGLRLIYYSQIVNDFQKGDIAEGYSVSREKKESFPLTVTSAQKNPTAFYLCASSPRDSLMGTFNEQFFGPGTRLTVL.

This clone was observed a handful of times. V usage is TRBV7-9 and J usage is TRBJ2-6; D is ambiguous. The CDR3 has 15 residues. Trimming shortened V by 3 bases and J by 4 bases, and 10 bases separated the two germline ends. The germline V gene encodes CDR1 SEHNR and CDR2 FQNEAQ (reference sequence). Here the CDR3 DNA reads TGTGCCAGCAGCTTTTTCCTCTCCGGGGCCAACGTCCTGACTTTC. Its protein is CASSFFLSGANVLTF.

The rearrangement joins TRBV11-2 to TRBJ2-7; possible D gene TRBD1, 6 bases. Per the germline V gene, CDR1 is SGHAT and CDR2 is FQNNGV. V was clipped by 3 bases and J by 3 bases, with 12 bases between them. CDR3 size: 14 residues. CDR3 in amino acids: CASSLDRTVYEQYF. For the CDR3, the DNA is TGTGCCAGCAGCTTGGACAGAACTGTCTACGAGCAGTACTTC.

This clone was observed many times. This chain joins TRBV6-5 and TRBJ1-3; D is possibly TRBD1 (5 bases). Germline V gene sequence: CDR1 MNHEY, CDR2 SVGAGI. The CDR3 is made up of 15 amino acids. Trimming stripped 5 bases from V and 1 base from J, with 12 bases between. The CDR3 protein is CASSPSDSSGNTIYF. DNA of the CDR3: TGTGCCAGCAGTCCCTCCGACAGTTCTGGAAACACCATATATTTT.

This clone has only a few counts. This likely stems from a read error, as it lies one base from a far larger clone. The chain is built from TRBV28 and TRBJ1-4; perhaps TRBD1 as D (6 bases). This CDR3 comprises 16 residues. Germline V gene sequence: CDR1 MDHEN, CDR2 SYDVKM. CDR3 sequence (DNA): TGTTCCAGCAGTTTAATCGGTCAGGGGACTAATGAAAAACTGTTTTTT. Residues: CSSSLIGQGTNEKLFF.

This clone occurred a few times. The chain links TRBV7-2 to TRBJ2-3; TRBD1 matches at 8 bases. The CDR3 is made up of 16 amino acids. J gave up 2 bases and V 8 bases, and 12 bases lay outside the gene matches. Per the germline V gene, CDR1 is SGHTA and CDR2 is FQGNSA. CDR3 sequence reads: CASRSWTGPNTDTQYF. The DNA of the CDR3 is TGTGCCAGCCGATCCTGGACAGGGCCTAACACAGATACGCAGTATTTT.

This clone was seen a handful of times. The chain uses TRBV5-6 and TRBJ2-5; D perhaps matches TRBD1 (6 bases). CDR1 is SGHDT and CDR2 is YYEEEE in the germline V gene. The CDR3 covers 19 residues. Trimming took off 4 bases at V and 2 bases at J, with 27 bases between the two ends. This CDR3 is CASSRTVGSGQTLQETQYF. CDR3 sequence (DNA): TGTGCCAGCAGCAGGACGGTTGGATCCGGACAGACATTACAAGAGACCCAGTACTTC.

This clone has just a few counts. The J gene is TRBJ1-6, the V gene TRBV7-2, with 9 nucleotides matching TRBD1. Germline CDR1 is SGHTA and CDR2 is FQGNSA. The CDR3 loop spans 14 amino acids. V trimming: 4 bases; J trimming: 7 bases; junction bases outside the gene matches: 2. In nucleotides, the CDR3 is TGTGCCAGCAGCTGGGACAGGGCCAATTCACCCCTCCACTTT. It encodes CASSWDRANSPLHF.

The chain links TRBV7-9 to TRBJ1-4, with D possibly matching TRBD1 (6 bases). Germline CDR1 and CDR2: SEHNR and FQNEAQ (reference sequence). Trimming removed 5 bases at V and 8 bases at J, with 15 bases between. The CDR3 runs to 14 residues. In nucleotides, the CDR3 is TGTGCCAGCAGCGTTCAGGGGCTAAGCGAAAAACTGTTTTTT. Translating it yields CASSVQGLSEKLFF.

The rearrangement joins TRBV29-1 to TRBJ2-3; 7 positions agree with TRBD1. CDR1 is SQVTM, CDR2 ANQGSEA, per germline. This CDR3 is 14 amino acids long. J was trimmed by 0 bases and V by 7 bases; bases with no gene match: 7. The CDR3 protein is CSGGDSGSTDTQYF. In DNA form, the CDR3 reads TGCAGCGGTGGGGACAGTGGAAGCACAGATACGCAGTATTTT.

This clone has only a few counts. This sequence joins TRBV7-2 and TRBJ1-3; D ambiguous. Trimming took 1 base from V and 3 from J, leaving 7 bases between them. CDR3 length: 14 amino acids. Germline CDR1 is SGHTA and CDR2 is FQGNSA. Written as DNA, the CDR3 is TGTGCCAGCAGCTTAGTGTCAGTTGGAAACACCATATATTTT. Residues: CASSLVSVGNTIYF.

The CDR3 sequence is CASSQWDSYHGYTF. For the CDR3, the DNA is TGTGCCAGCAGCCAATGGGACAGCTATCATGGCTACACCTTC. The V and J genes are TRBV16 and TRBJ1-2; 7 nucleotides line up with TRBD1. The CDR3 has 14 residues. J lost 6 bases, V lost 1 base, and 5 bases had no gene match. Per the germline V gene, CDR1 is KGHSY and CDR2 is FQNENV. Complete variable domain (other parts from reference TRBV16 and TRBJ1-2): GEEVAQTPKHLVRGEGQKAKLYCAPIKGHSYVFWYQQVLKNEFKFLISFQNENVFDETGMPKERFSAKCLPNSPCSLEIQATKLEDSAVYFCASSQWDSYHGYTFGSGTRLTVV.

This clone has just a few counts. The chain couples TRBV20-1 to TRBJ2-5, with D uncertain. The CDR3 is made up of 10 amino acids. V was trimmed by 6 bases and J by 5 bases, leaving 7 bases between them. Per germline, CDR1 DFQATT and CDR2 SNEGSKA (reference sequence). CDR3 sequence (DNA): TGCAGTGCCCCGGAGGAGACCCAGTACTTC. Encoded protein: CSAPEETQYF.

The rearrangement joins TRBV18 to TRBJ1-2; possibly TRBD1 for D (6 bases). Germline V CDR1 and CDR2: KGHSH, LQKENI. The CDR3 runs to 14 residues. Trimming took off 6 bases at V and 1 base at J, with 12 bases between the two ends. The CDR3 nucleotides read TGTGCCAGCTCGGATCGGGACATTAACTATGGCTACACCTTC. Translated, it gives CASSDRDINYGYTF.

The V and J genes are TRBV11-3 and TRBJ2-3, with unresolved D. There are 16 residues in the CDR3. Germline V gives CDR1 SGHNT, CDR2 YENEEA. The germline V and J ends were trimmed by 3 bases and 1 base, with 14 bases remaining between them. The CDR3 loop is CASSFAGRWGTDTQYF. The CDR3 DNA sequence: TGTGCCAGCAGCTTCGCCGGGCGGTGGGGCACAGATACGCAGTATTTT.

This clone was observed a few times. The CDR3 nucleotides are TGTGCCAGCATGTGGAACAATGAGCAGTTCTTC. It encodes CASMWNNEQFF. V usage is TRBV2 and J usage is TRBJ2-1; no clear D gene. This CDR3 has 11 residues. CDR1 and CDR2 from the germline V gene are SNHLY and FYNNEI. Trimming shortened V by 7 bases and J by 5 bases, and 6 bases separated the two germline ends. Together with reference TRBV2 and TRBJ2-1, the CDR3 gives the full variable domain: EPEVTQTPSHQVTQMGQEVILRCVPISNHLYFYWYRQILGQKVEFLVSFYNNEISEKSEIFDDQFSVERPDGSNFTLKIRSTKLEDSAMYFCASMWNNEQFFGPGTRLTVL.

This clone was counted between two and nine times. The chain combines TRBV11-2 with TRBJ2-3; D is tentatively TRBD1 or TRBD2 (5 bases each). This CDR3 is 13 amino acids long. Trimming pared 5 bases from V and 2 bases from J, leaving 8 bases between. Germline CDR1 SGHAT, CDR2 FQNNGV. The CDR3 is CASSEGPTDTQYF. DNA of the CDR3: TGTGCCAGCAGCGAGGGACCCACAGATACGCAGTATTTT.

As for this clone: A read error may explain this, as a much larger clone is one base away. The chain carries TRBV7-9 and TRBJ2-1; unclear D gene. From germline, CDR1 is SEHNR and CDR2 FQNEAQ (reference sequence). V was pared by 3 bases and J by 7 bases, with 4 bases between. The CDR3 runs to 11 residues. The CDR3 DNA is TGTGCCAGCAGCTTGACTAATGAGCAGTTCTTC. It specifies CASSLTNEQFF.

The table lists this clone with a few counts. V and J are TRBV29-1 and TRBJ2-3; D might be TRBD2 (5 bases). CDR3 length: 14 amino acids. Germline loops: CDR1 SQVTM, CDR2 ANQGSEA. The ends were cut back, 4 bases at V and 2 bases at J, with 13 bases in the middle. The CDR3 loop is CSVALGDITDTQYF. The CDR3, as DNA: TGCAGCGTTGCCCTCGGGGATATCACAGATACGCAGTATTTT.

This chain connects TRBV11-2 to TRBJ2-5; the D gene is possibly TRBD2 (5 bases). Germline V lookup: CDR1 SGHAT, CDR2 FQNNGV. The CDR3 is made up of 12 amino acids. With 0 bases removed from V and 7 bases from J, the gap between germline ends came to 6 bases. The CDR3 DNA is TGTGCCAGCAGCTTAGATCGGGGGACCCAGTACTTC. Translation gives CASSLDRGTQYF.

V usage is TRBV14 and J usage is TRBJ1-2; D not certain. Trimming left V 1 base short and J 2 bases short, with 5 bases between. In germline, CDR1 is SGHDN, CDR2 FVKESK. This CDR3 comprises 13 residues. The CDR3 DNA reads TGTGCCAGCAGCCAAGGGTTAAACTATGGCTACACCTTC. Its translation: CASSQGLNYGYTF.